The 10 T cell receptor beta chains in this list originate from one sample, sequenced in a study of identical twins. TCRdb fed the 5' RACE reads into MiXCR, producing one record per CDR3 protein. The sample consists of more than 400,000 distinct CDR3 sequences, approximately 14% of them appearing once. This same sample was also part of a study on yellow fever vaccine responses in identical twins.

What was sequenced was CD4+ T cells sorted from blood. Source of these receptors: a woman aged 18-29 years in good health.

There are many counts of this clonotype. The chain recombines TRBV5-1 with TRBJ2-5; D may be TRBD1 or TRBD2 (5 bases each). Looked up from germline, CDR1 is SGHRS and CDR2 is YFSETQ. Trimming took 0 bases from V and 2 from J, leaving 14 bases between them. This CDR3 region has 16 residues. In DNA form, the CDR3 reads TGCGCCAGCAGCTTGGCAACCTTGTGGGGGCAAGAGACCCAGTACTTC. Protein sequence: CASSLATLWGQETQYF.

The chain uses TRBV5-1 and TRBJ2-1, with 12 bases identical to TRBD1. Germline trimming cut 3 bases from V and 8 bases from J; bases unmatched to any gene: 6. The CDR3 is 15 residues long. CDR1 and CDR2 from the germline V gene are SGHRS and YFSETQ. The CDR3 DNA is TGCGCCAGCAGCTCCGGGACAGGGGGCTTGGATGAGCAGTTCTTC. Its translation is CASSSGTGGLDEQFF.

This clonotype was seen more than once but under ten times. The chain combines TRBV29-1 with TRBJ2-3; unclear D gene. Trimming pared 4 bases from V and 1 base from J, leaving 12 bases between. CDR1 SQVTM and CDR2 ANQGSEA come from the germline V gene. The length of the CDR3 is 14 residues. The CDR3 region is CSVVWVQGTDTQYF. The CDR3 nucleotides are TGCAGCGTTGTGTGGGTGCAGGGCACAGATACGCAGTATTTT.

Ten or more counts support this clonotype. The chain employs TRBV12-3 or TRBV12-4 and TRBJ1-5; 7 bases line up with TRBD1. V was clipped by 8 bases and J by 1 base; unmatched bases: 2. The CDR3 has 13 amino acids. The CDR3 DNA reads TGTGCCAGCTCAGGGGGGAGCAATCAGCCCCAGCATTTT. Translated: CASSGGSNQPQHF.

This clonotype was counted a few times. This CDR3 is CASTEDRISTDTQYF. As DNA, the CDR3 is TGTGCCAGCACCGAGGACAGGATTAGCACAGATACGCAGTATTTT. This chain uses TRBV27 with TRBJ2-3, with 7 nucleotides matching TRBD1. J lost 0 bases, V lost 7 bases, and 7 bases had no gene match. The CDR3 has 15 residues. Germline CDR1 is MNHEY and CDR2 is SMNVEV (reference sequence).

The rearrangement links TRBV27 to TRBJ1-1; D might be TRBD1 (6 bases). Between the trimmed V and J ends, which lost 4 bases and 8 bases, there was a span of 14 bases. This CDR3 spans 13 amino acids. The germline gives CDR1 MNHEY, CDR2 SMNVEV (reference sequence). The CDR3 sequence: CASSSNRAGEAFF. The CDR3 nucleotides are TGTGCCAGCAGTTCGAACAGGGCCGGAGAAGCTTTCTTT.

V gene TRBV6-2 or TRBV6-3 combines with J gene TRBJ2-1; D perhaps matches TRBD1 (5 bases). The V gene's germline CDR1 is MNHEY and CDR2 SVGEGT. V was clipped by 6 bases and J by 5 bases, with 20 bases between them. The CDR3 extends over 16 amino acids. The DNA for the CDR3 is TGTGCCAGCAGCCCTTGGCAAGGGGCGGCCGACAATGAGCAGTTCTTC. Protein product: CASSPWQGAADNEQFF.

The V gene is TRBV12-3 or TRBV12-4, the J gene TRBJ2-3; the match to TRBD2 covers 14 bases. V lost 7 bases, J lost 7 bases, and 7 bases stayed unmatched. This CDR3 has 15 amino acids. DNA for the CDR3: TGTGCCAGCACCCCGGGGACTAGCGGGGGCAATACGCAGTATTTT. Translation: CASTPGTSGGNTQYF.

J is TRBJ2-1 and V is TRBV9, with 8 bases lining up with TRBD2. The J segment lost 5 bases and the V segment lost 1 base, leaving 8 bases of the junction unmatched. Germline V CDR1 and CDR2: SGDLS, YYNGEE. The CDR3 is made up of 16 amino acids. The CDR3 loop reads CASSVLASGLNNEQFF. The CDR3 coding sequence is TGTGCCAGCAGCGTATTGGCTAGCGGGTTAAACAATGAGCAGTTCTTC.

CDR3 sequence (DNA): TGCAGCGTTGACAGGACAGGGGGCACCGGGGAGCTGTTTTTT. Translating gives CSVDRTGGTGELFF. This sequence joins TRBV29-1 and TRBJ2-2; 10 nucleotides align to TRBD1. Germline V gene sequence: CDR1 SQVTM, CDR2 ANQGSEA. The CDR3 runs 14 residues. With V trimmed by 3 bases and J by 4 bases, 2 bases remained unmatched.